This T cell receptor beta chain was recorded in a study of memory CD4+ T cells and cytomegalovirus serostatus. Using immunoSEQ multiplex PCR, the repertoire was profiled, and TCRdb retains in-frame clones only, with some absent. Of 55,000 to 60,000 clones listed, roughly 77% were seen once; the top ten hold around 1%. CDR1 is LGHNT and CDR2 is FRNRAP in the germline V gene. Unmatched junction bases numbered 5, after V lost 6 bases and J lost 7 bases. The CDR3 sequence is 13 residues long. Single viable CD3+CD4+CD8-CD45RO+ cells were sorted as the memory CD4+ T cells. Total CD4+ T cells were enriched by CD4 positive selection.

The sequencing input was memory CD4+ T cells from blood. The clonotype comes from an adult in good health and CMV-seronegative. V and J are TRBV12-5 and TRBJ2-1; 8 bases line up with TRBD2. The CDR3 reads CASGERGGNEQFF. The CDR3 region has the DNA TGTGCTAGTGGGGAACGGGGGGGTAATGAGCAGTTCTTC.